This TCR beta chain is drawn from a study of T cell responses to AZD1222 COVID-19 vaccine. Study-level information: Analysis merged second doses at about 4 or about 12 weeks.

Germline V CDR1 and CDR2: LGHNA, YSLEER. The CDR3 sequence is 14 residues long. V gave up 3 bases and J gave up 0 bases, with 9 bases separating them. Produced via immunoSEQ multiplex PCR; TCRdb's table is partial and in-frame only. The sample carries about 110,000 clones, around 90% recorded once. Here the sequenced sample was peripheral blood, taken on day 0 of AZD1222 vaccination. The sequence was collected from an adult in good health. V is TRBV4-3 and J is TRBJ2-7; no definite D call. The CDR3 protein is CASSHDVASYEQYF. The CDR3 DNA follows: TGCGCCAGCAGCCATGACGTCGCCTCCTACGAGCAGTACTTC.